Listed below are T cell receptor beta chains from one sample, sequenced in a study of blood T cell repertoires in COVID-19. Sequencing used immunoSEQ multiplex PCR; TCRdb keeps in-frame clones, though not all of them. Here the sample spans 270,000 or so clones, approximately 90% being singletons. The source material was peripheral blood. The source is a woman aged 25 to 39 with active or convalescent COVID-19. Each CDR3 is given with its conserved first and last residue. Fields, in order: clone size, CDR3 length, V gene, D gene, J gene, CDR3 protein, CDR3 DNA. D genes are given only for firm matches. Size is stated for part of the rows, as once, few or many counts, or as a class when the clone is expanded.

>NA|15|TRBV9|NA|TRBJ2-3
CASSDRDWSTDTQYF
TGTGCCAGCAGCGATAGGGACTGGTCCACAGATACGCAGTATTTT
>NA|15|TRBV30|NA|TRBJ2-7
CAWAARTIHSYEQYF
TGTGCCTGGGCCGCGCGGACTATCCACTCCTACGAGCAGTACTTC
>NA|16|TRBV11-2|TRBD2|TRBJ2-3
CASRMAGLAGSGTQYF
TGTGCCAGCAGGATGGCGGGACTAGCGGGATCGGGTACGCAGTATTTT
>NA|13|TRBV5-1|NA|TRBJ2-7
CASRRAATYEQYF
TGCGCCAGCAGGCGGGCGGCAACCTACGAGCAGTACTTC
>NA|14|TRBV24-1|NA|TRBJ1-5
CATRGEGGNQPQHF
TGTGCCACCCGGGGGGAGGGTGGCAATCAGCCCCAGCATTTT
>few|15|TRBV27|TRBD1|TRBJ2-5
CASSFITGGGETQYF
TGTGCCAGCAGTTTTATTACAGGGGGCGGTGAGACCCAGTACTTC
>NA|14|TRBV7-2|NA|TRBJ1-4
CASSLTATNEKLFF
TGTGCCAGCAGTTTGACAGCAACTAATGAAAAACTGTTTTTT
>few|13|TRBV29-1|TRBD1|TRBJ1-6
CSVQTGGRSPLHF
TGCAGCGTCCAGACAGGGGGCCGTTCACCCCTCCACTTT
>NA|12|TRBV18|NA|TRBJ1-2
CASSTAGRGYTF
TGTGCCAGCTCAACGGCAGGGCGCGGCTACACCTTC
>few|18|TRBV19|TRBD1|TRBJ1-5
CASNAGTGRGYGNQPQHF
TGTGCCAGTAATGCCGGGACAGGGAGGGGATACGGCAATCAGCCCCAGCATTTT
>NA|13|TRBV27|NA|TRBJ1-2
CASSYDRSYGYTF
TGTGCCAGCAGTTACGACAGGTCCTATGGCTACACCTTC
>few|15|TRBV27|NA|TRBJ1-1
CASSSTESRNTEAFF
TGTGCCAGCAGTTCTACCGAAAGCCGGAACACTGAAGCTTTCTTT
>NA|8|TRBV29-1|TRBD1|TRBJ1-4
CSAGTDSF
TGCAGCGCCGGGACAGATTCTTTT
>once|15|TRBV4-2|TRBD1|TRBJ1-2
CASSQQDREDYGYTF
TGTGCCAGCAGCCAACAGGACAGGGAAGACTATGGCTACACCTTC
>NA|17|TRBV18|TRBD2|TRBJ2-5
CASSPLDSGGTRETQYF
TGTGCCAGCTCACCCCTGGATAGCGGGGGGACCCGGGAGACCCAGTACTTC
>few|16|TRBV4-2|NA|TRBJ1-4
CASSQEVQGTNEKLFF
TGTGCCAGCAGCCAAGAGGTTCAGGGAACTAATGAAAAACTGTTTTTT
>NA|15|TRBV7-2|TRBD1|TRBJ2-7
CASSLEGTVNYEQYF
TGTGCCAGCAGCTTAGAGGGGACAGTCAACTACGAGCAGTACTTC
>NA|20|TRBV6-2/TRBV6-3|NA|TRBJ1-3
CASSYSILWTAGSSGNTIYF
TGTGCCAGCAGTTACTCGATACTCTGGACAGCGGGGAGCTCTGGAAACACCATATATTTT
>NA|13|TRBV19|TRBD1|TRBJ1-2
CASSRGQSLGYTF
TGTGCCAGTAGTCGGGGACAGTCACTTGGCTACACCTTC
>NA|17|TRBV29-1|TRBD1|TRBJ1-5
CSVGTGQGASNNQPQHF
TGCAGCGTTGGGACAGGACAGGGGGCGAGTAACAATCAGCCCCAGCATTTT
>NA|15|TRBV7-2|TRBD1|TRBJ2-7
CASSPALQGSYEQYF
TGTGCCAGCAGCCCAGCCCTACAGGGGAGCTACGAGCAGTACTTC
>NA|14|TRBV9|NA|TRBJ2-3
CASSVAQGVERPYF
TGTGCCAGCAGCGTAGCACAGGGAGTCGAACGTCCGTATTTT
>NA|11|TRBV7-8|NA|TRBJ2-3
CASSRIDTQYF
TGTGCCAGCAGCCGCATCGATACGCAGTATTTT
>NA|15|TRBV4-3|NA|TRBJ1-2
CASSQDAQAGRSYTF
TGCGCCAGCAGCCAAGATGCCCAGGCGGGCAGAAGCTACACCTTC
>NA|15|TRBV9|TRBD1|TRBJ2-1
CASTLGDRVWNEQFF
TGTGCCAGCACCCTAGGGGACAGGGTTTGGAATGAGCAGTTCTTC
>NA|15|TRBV11-1|NA|TRBJ1-1
CASSPRTPFNTEAFF
TGTGCCAGCAGCCCCCGGACACCATTCAACACTGAAGCTTTCTTT
>NA|16|TRBV5-1|TRBD2|TRBJ2-2
CASSFSTSGISGELFF
TGCGCCAGCAGCTTTTCCACTAGCGGAATATCCGGGGAGCTGTTTTTT
>few|15|TRBV19|NA|TRBJ1-5
CASSIDSGRDQPQHF
TGTGCCAGTAGTATAGATTCCGGCAGGGATCAGCCCCAGCATTTT
>NA|12|TRBV6-6|NA|TRBJ2-3
CASSGLIDTQYF
TGTGCCAGCAGTGGCCTGATAGATACGCAGTATTTT
>NA|13|TRBV7-2|NA|TRBJ2-5
CASSRLPQETQYF
TGTGCCAGCAGCCGACTACCCCAAGAGACCCAGTACTTC
>NA|17|TRBV12-5|TRBD1|TRBJ2-2
CASGLASGTGYTGELFF
TGTGCTAGTGGTTTGGCCTCCGGGACAGGGTACACCGGGGAGCTGTTTTTT
>few|17|TRBV18|TRBD1|TRBJ1-2
CASSHGTGASPNYGYTF
TGTGCCAGCTCACACGGGACAGGGGCCAGCCCTAACTATGGCTACACCTTC
>NA|16|TRBV30|TRBD2|TRBJ2-1
CAWTRRLAGGPGEQFF
TGTGCCTGGACCCGAAGACTAGCGGGGGGGCCGGGTGAGCAGTTCTTC
>NA|12|TRBV7-2|TRBD1|TRBJ1-2
CASSPGQGSLTF
TGTGCCAGCAGCCCGGGACAGGGGAGCTTAACCTTC
>NA|13|TRBV2|NA|TRBJ1-5
CASGRDAPGAQHF
TGTGCCAGCGGCCGGGACGCCCCAGGGGCCCAGCATTTT
>NA|19|TRBV27|TRBD1|TRBJ1-3
CASSTTGVGMRGFGNTIYF
TGTGCCAGCAGTACTACAGGGGTCGGGATGCGCGGTTTCGGAAACACCATATATTTT
>NA|15|TRBV5-1|NA|TRBJ2-2
CASSLDPGAPGELFF
TGCGCCAGCAGCTTGGATCCAGGGGCCCCCGGGGAGCTGTTTTTT
>few|16|TRBV9|NA|TRBJ2-3
CASSVEGQGSTDTQYF
TGTGCCAGCAGCGTAGAGGGGCAAGGTAGCACAGATACGCAGTATTTT
>NA|17|TRBV30|NA|TRBJ1-3
CAWSRGTLRNAGNTIYF
TGTGCCTGGAGTCGCGGGACCCTTAGAAACGCGGGAAACACCATATATTTT
>NA|14|TRBV19|TRBD1|TRBJ2-1
CASSIQGADNEQFF
TGTGCCAGTAGCATCCAGGGGGCGGACAATGAGCAGTTCTTC
>NA|14|TRBV7-9|TRBD1|TRBJ1-1
CASITQGEGTEAFF
TGTGCCAGCATCACACAGGGGGAGGGCACTGAAGCTTTCTTT
>NA|13|TRBV28|NA|TRBJ1-1
CASSFAGTTEAFF
TGTGCCAGCAGTTTTGCGGGAACCACTGAAGCTTTCTTT
>once|14|TRBV9|TRBD2|TRBJ2-7
CASSSLAGAYEQYF
TGTGCCAGCAGCAGTCTAGCGGGGGCCTACGAGCAGTACTTC
>NA|15|TRBV2|NA|TRBJ2-7
CASSEGIADLYEQYF
TGTGCCAGCAGTGAAGGGATAGCGGACCTCTACGAGCAGTACTTC
>NA|14|TRBV6-5|TRBD1|TRBJ2-2
CASSLRGLAGELFF
TGTGCCAGCAGCCTCAGGGGGCTGGCCGGGGAGCTGTTTTTT
>NA|14|TRBV7-2|TRBD1|TRBJ2-2
CASRQGAGTGELFF
TGTGCCAGCAGACAGGGGGCAGGCACCGGGGAGCTGTTTTTT
>NA|14|TRBV6-5|TRBD1|TRBJ1-2
CASGGTGGSYGYTF
TGTGCCAGCGGGGGTACAGGGGGCAGCTATGGCTACACCTTC
>NA|12|TRBV19|NA|TRBJ2-5
CASSMNEETQYF
TGTGCCAGTAGTATGAACGAGGAGACCCAGTACTTC
>NA|14|TRBV30|NA|TRBJ2-5
CAWKGQPHQETQYF
TGTGCCTGGAAAGGACAGCCCCACCAAGAGACCCAGTACTTC
>NA|15|TRBV30|TRBD1|TRBJ1-2
CAWSVSGGALVGYTF
TGTGCCTGGAGTGTATCAGGGGGAGCTCTAGTAGGCTACACCTTC
>NA|13|TRBV11-2|NA|TRBJ1-3
CASSSHSGNTIYF
TGTGCCAGCAGCTCCCACTCTGGAAACACCATATATTTT